This T cell receptor (beta chain) was found in a study of blood T cell repertoires in COVID-19. Study background: Samples taken during acute and convalescent COVID-19 were collected in the United States, Italy and Spain.

Per the original data handling: Nucleated cell counts were estimated from reference gene primer amplification. TCRdb keeps only in-frame clones here, not all; method: immunoSEQ multiplex PCR. The V and J calls and the clone size are those of that table, but D and trimming were determined from the DNA. Among around 99,000 clones listed, about three quarters were seen once. Sequenced input: peripheral blood. The TCR was taken from a man aged 65-85 years with acute or convalescent COVID-19.

The CDR3 sequence: CASAPWGPGDTEAFF. The CDR3 DNA is TGTGCTTCCGCCCCTTGGGGTCCGGGGGACACTGAAGCTTTCTTT. The genes are TRBV7-6 and TRBJ1-1, with D perhaps matching TRBD1 (5 bases). The CDR3 has 15 amino acids. Germline-derived CDR1 and CDR2 are SGHVS and FNYEAQ.